Detailed here is one TCR beta chain. This entry is derived from a study of T cell repertoires in ileal Crohn's disease. Study overall: All patients had surgery for stricturing (about 60%) or penetrating (approximately 39%) disease.

Per sample, roughly 530 nanograms of biopsy DNA were TCRB immunosequenced. Profiling relied on immunoSEQ multiplex PCR, and the TCRdb table lists in-frame clones only, not all of them. Among several hundred clones listed, 76% were seen once. The sequenced sample consisted of ileal tissue. This clonotype was sampled from an adult with Crohn's disease.

CDR3 coding DNA: TGCAGCGTTGTGGGAGGGAATGAAAAACTGTTTTTT. Protein product: CSVVGGNEKLFF. The chain employs TRBV29-1 and TRBJ1-4; the D is unclear. Trimming stripped 4 bases from V and 5 bases from J, with 8 bases between. Looked up from germline, CDR1 is SQVTM and CDR2 is ANQGSEA. The CDR3 sequence is 12 residues long.